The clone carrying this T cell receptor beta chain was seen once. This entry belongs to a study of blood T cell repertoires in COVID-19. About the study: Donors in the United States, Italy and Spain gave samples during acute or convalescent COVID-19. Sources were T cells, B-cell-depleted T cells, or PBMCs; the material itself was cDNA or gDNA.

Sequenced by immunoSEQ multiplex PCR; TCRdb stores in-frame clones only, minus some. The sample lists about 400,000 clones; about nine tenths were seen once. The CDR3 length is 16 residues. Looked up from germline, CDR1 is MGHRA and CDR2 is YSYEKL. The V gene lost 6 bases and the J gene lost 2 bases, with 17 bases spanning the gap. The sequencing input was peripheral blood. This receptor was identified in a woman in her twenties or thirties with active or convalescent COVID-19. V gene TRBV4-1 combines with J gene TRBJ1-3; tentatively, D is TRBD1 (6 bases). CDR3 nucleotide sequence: TGCGCCAGCAGAAAGCAGGGGAATCGTCCTGGAAACACCATATATTTT. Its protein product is CASRKQGNRPGNTIYF.